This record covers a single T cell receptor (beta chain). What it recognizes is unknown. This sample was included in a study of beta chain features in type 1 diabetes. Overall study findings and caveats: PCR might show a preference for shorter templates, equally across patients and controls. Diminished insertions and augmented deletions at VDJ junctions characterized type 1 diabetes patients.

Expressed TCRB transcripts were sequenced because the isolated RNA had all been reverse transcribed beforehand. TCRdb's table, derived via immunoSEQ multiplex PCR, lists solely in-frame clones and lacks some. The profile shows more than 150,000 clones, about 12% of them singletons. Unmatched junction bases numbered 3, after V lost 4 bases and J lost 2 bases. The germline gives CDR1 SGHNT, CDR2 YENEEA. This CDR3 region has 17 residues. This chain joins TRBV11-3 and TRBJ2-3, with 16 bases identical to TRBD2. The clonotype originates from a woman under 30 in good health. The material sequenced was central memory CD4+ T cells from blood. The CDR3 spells CASSSGTSGRATDTQYF. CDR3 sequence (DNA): TGTGCCAGCAGCTCAGGGACTAGCGGGAGGGCCACAGATACGCAGTATTTT. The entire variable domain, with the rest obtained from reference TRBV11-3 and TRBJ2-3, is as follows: EAGVVQSPRYKIIEKKQPVAFWCNPISGHNTLYWYLQNLGQGPELLIRYENEEAVDDSQLPKDRFSAERLKGVDSTLKIQPAELGDSAVYLCASSSGTSGRATDTQYFGPGTRLTVL.